These 27 T cell receptor beta chains were all obtained from the same sample, sequenced in a study of blood T cells in healthy people across ages. The second PCR ran roughly 6 to 11 cycles with a sample-barcoded 5' primer and J-beta primers. One entry per CDR3 protein, called by TCRdb with MiXCR from the 5' RACE reads. Of approximately 760,000 distinct CDR3 sequences in the sample, 20% to 25% were seen once. The sample also formed part of further work on T cells of mothers and their children.

The sample taken for sequencing was blood. The receptors shown here come from a boy between 10 and 17 years old in good health.

This clonotype was seen only a few times. The rearrangement joins TRBV29-1 to TRBJ2-1, with TRBD1 identical over 11 bases. Germline V CDR1 and CDR2: SQVTM, ANQGSEA. The CDR3 runs 14 residues. The ends lost 4 bases at V and 7 bases at J; junction bases unmatched: 6. The CDR3 nucleotides are TGCAGCGTTGCTATCGGACAGGGGGCTAATGAGCAGTTCTTC. Its protein product is CSVAIGQGANEQFF.

A few counts support this clonotype. The J gene is TRBJ1-6, the V gene TRBV6-1, with 8 bases matching TRBD1. This CDR3 comprises 15 residues. Germline lookup yields CDR1 MNHNS and CDR2 SASEGT. The J segment lost 4 bases and the V segment lost 3 bases, leaving 2 bases of the junction unmatched. The CDR3 loop reads CASSDRTGYNSPLHF. The CDR3 nucleotides are TGTGCCAGCAGTGATAGGACAGGGTATAATTCACCCCTCCACTTT.

The chain recombines TRBV20-1 with TRBJ2-1; 7 bases map to TRBD2. The CDR3 length is 14 residues. The V gene's germline CDR1 is DFQATT and CDR2 SNEGSKA (reference sequence). The V and J ends lost 3 bases and 0 bases, in that order; junction bases with no gene match: 2. The CDR3 protein is CSARSGTSYNEQFF. Here the CDR3 DNA reads TGCAGTGCTAGGAGCGGGACCTCCTACAATGAGCAGTTCTTC.

The genes are TRBV5-1 and TRBJ2-4; TRBD1 aligns across 10 bases. Trimming removed 4 bases from V and 3 bases from J; junction bases left unmatched: 10. The CDR3 spans 17 residues. Germline CDR1 reads SGHRS; CDR2 reads YFSETQ. The DNA of the CDR3 is TGCGCCAGCAGCGCGGGACAGGGGATGGCGGGCAAAAACATTCAGTACTTC. It yields the protein CASSAGQGMAGKNIQYF.

This clonotype was found a few times. The genes are TRBV27 and TRBJ2-7; no definite D call. The CDR3 is 16 residues long. V lost 6 bases and J lost 2, with 20 bases in between. Germline V gene lookup returns CDR1 MNHEY and CDR2 SMNVEV (reference sequence). The CDR3 loop reads CASSLIRERPTYEQYF. The DNA for the CDR3 is TGTGCCAGCAGCCTCATCAGAGAGCGCCCAACCTACGAGCAGTACTTC.

This clonotype was recorded at least ten times. The chain couples TRBV5-1 to TRBJ2-7; 8 nucleotides agree with TRBD2. The CDR3 has 13 residues. Per the germline V gene, CDR1 is SGHRS and CDR2 is YFSETQ. The junction had 2 bases not matched to a gene; V was cut back by 6 bases and J by 0 bases. The CDR3 protein is CASTSGHSYEQYF. The CDR3 nucleotides are TGCGCCAGCACTAGCGGGCACTCCTACGAGCAGTACTTC.

This clonotype has a count of ten or more. The CDR3 sequence: CASSQGPAGVYEQYF. As DNA, the CDR3 is TGTGCCAGCAGCCAAGGTCCAGCGGGCGTCTACGAGCAGTACTTC. This chain uses TRBV3-1 with TRBJ2-7; TRBD2 is a possible D gene (6 bases). CDR3 length: 15 amino acids. V was shortened by 1 base and J by 3 bases, with 13 bases between the two germline ends. CDR1 and CDR2 from the germline V gene are LGHDT and YNNKEL (reference sequence).

The chain employs TRBV20-1 and TRBJ2-5, with 9 bases that match TRBD2. The J segment lost 4 bases and the V segment lost 3 bases, leaving 12 bases of the junction unmatched. This CDR3 contains 16 residues. CDR1 and CDR2 from the germline V gene are DFQATT and SNEGSKA (reference sequence). For the CDR3, the DNA is TGCAGTGCTAGGGACCGTAGCGGGAGAGGTGTAGAGACCCAGTACTTC. Residues: CSARDRSGRGVETQYF.

This clonotype was seen only a few times. J is TRBJ1-6 and V is TRBV14; no definite D call. Germline V lookup: CDR1 SGHDN, CDR2 FVKESK. The CDR3 is 16 residues long. V was pared by 0 bases and J by 9 bases, with 15 bases between. CDR3 in amino acids: CASSQEPQSGSSPLHF. The DNA for the CDR3 is TGTGCCAGCAGCCAAGAGCCGCAGAGCGGGAGTTCACCCCTCCACTTT. Together with reference TRBV14 and TRBJ1-6, the CDR3 gives the full variable domain: EAGVTQFPSHSVIEKGQTVTLRCDPISGHDNLYWYRRVMGKEIKFLLHFVKESKQDESGMPNNRFLAERTGGTYSTLKVQPAELEDSGVYFCASSQEPQSGSSPLHFGNGTRLTVT.

The V and J genes are TRBV11-3 and TRBJ2-4; 8 bases are a match to TRBD1. Looked up from germline, CDR1 is SGHNT and CDR2 is YENEEA. V lost 4 bases to trimming and J lost 2 bases; unmatched junction nucleotides: 7. The CDR3 has 16 amino acids. As DNA, the CDR3 is TGTGCCAGCAGCTCCCGGACAGGGCTTCCCAAAAACATTCAGTACTTC. Its translation: CASSSRTGLPKNIQYF.

The table lists this clonotype with a few counts. The chain recombines TRBV9 with TRBJ2-2; D not certain. This CDR3 has 13 residues. V lost 9 bases, J lost 3 bases, and 12 bases lay in between. Germline V CDR1 and CDR2: SGDLS, YYNGEE. The CDR3 loop reads CATANDHTGELFF. CDR3 nucleotides: TGTGCCACAGCGAATGACCACACCGGGGAGCTGTTTTTT.

The chain recombines TRBV20-1 with TRBJ1-5; possible D gene TRBD1, 5 bases. The V gene lost 4 bases and the J gene lost 0 bases, with 16 bases spanning the gap. Looked up from germline, CDR1 is DFQATT and CDR2 is SNEGSKA (reference sequence). The CDR3 length is 16 residues. The CDR3 DNA sequence: TGCAGTGCTAAGGGGCCGACAGCTAATAGCAATCAGCCCCAGCATTTT. Translating gives CSAKGPTANSNQPQHF.

V and J are TRBV20-1 and TRBJ2-5, with D perhaps TRBD2 (6 bases). Near its end, the DNA agrees better with TRBJ2-7, so the J call may be wrong. Germline V gene sequence: CDR1 DFQATT, CDR2 SNEGSKA (reference sequence). The CDR3 extends over 14 amino acids. CDR3 sequence reads: CSAREISGRYEQYF. The DNA for the CDR3 is TGCAGTGCTAGAGAAATTTCCGGGAGATACGAGCAGTACTTC.

In DNA, the CDR3 is TGTGCCAGCAGCCAACGGAGTCGCGAGACCCAGTACTTC. As protein: CASSQRSRETQYF. This chain links TRBV3-1 with TRBJ2-5, with D hard to call. CDR3 length equals 13 residues. Per the germline V gene, CDR1 is LGHDT and CDR2 is YNNKEL (reference sequence). The germline V and J ends were trimmed by 2 bases and 5 bases, with 9 bases remaining between them.

This clonotype came up a few times. The DNA of the CDR3 is TGCAGCGTTGACGGCGGTGAGTACAATGAGCAGTTCTTC. Translating it yields CSVDGGEYNEQFF. V gene TRBV29-1 combines with J gene TRBJ2-5; D is uncertain. The last part of the DNA fits TRBJ2-1 better; the J call may be wrong. The length of the CDR3 is 13 residues. The germline V gene encodes CDR1 SQVTM and CDR2 ANQGSEA.

A few counts support this clonotype. The genes are TRBV5-1 and TRBJ2-3; D possibly corresponds to TRBD1 (6 bases). V lost 4 bases to trimming and J lost 4 bases, with 16 bases between them. The CDR3 length is 15 residues. Per the germline V gene, CDR1 is SGHRS and CDR2 is YFSETQ. The CDR3 here is CASSDAIRGADTQYF. The DNA for the CDR3 is TGCGCCAGCAGCGATGCCATCAGGGGAGCAGATACGCAGTATTTT.

V usage is TRBV7-9 and J usage is TRBJ2-5, with a tentative D call TRBD1 (6 bases). Trimming shortened V by 2 bases and J by 5 bases, and 18 bases separated the two germline ends. CDR3 length: 16 amino acids. Germline CDR1 and CDR2: SEHNR and FQNEAQ (reference sequence). The CDR3 sequence is CASSLPQDRNVETQYF. CDR3 nucleotides: TGTGCCAGCAGCTTACCCCAAGACAGGAATGTGGAGACCCAGTACTTC.

Only a few counts were recorded for this clonotype. This rearrangement joins TRBV19 to TRBJ2-2; D is perhaps TRBD1 (5 bases). Trimming left V 8 bases short and J 8 bases short, with 15 bases between. From germline, CDR1 is LNHDA and CDR2 SQIVND (reference sequence). This CDR3 is 13 amino acids long. The CDR3 is CASLPTVLGELFF. The CDR3 coding sequence is TGTGCCAGTTTACCGACAGTTTTAGGGGAGCTGTTTTTT.

The J gene is TRBJ1-2, the V gene TRBV7-9; D gene uncertain. The germline V gene has CDR1 SEHNR and CDR2 FQNEAQ (reference sequence). Deletions cut 0 bases from V and 4 bases from J, with 9 bases between. This CDR3 has 14 amino acids. The chain's CDR3 is CASSLAQLGYGYTF. Written as DNA, the CDR3 is TGTGCCAGCAGCTTAGCACAGCTTGGCTATGGCTACACCTTC.

A single count supports this clonotype. The CDR3: CASSSPRGELFF. The CDR3 DNA reads TGTGCCAGCAGTTCGCCCCGCGGGGAGCTGTTTTTT. This rearrangement joins TRBV12-3 or TRBV12-4 to TRBJ2-2; no reliable D call. Between the trimmed V and J ends, which lost 4 bases and 7 bases, there was a span of 7 bases. The CDR3 is 12 amino acids.

In this sample, this clonotype turned up a few times. The V call is TRBV5-1, the J call TRBJ2-1; D not certain. Trimming removed 0 bases from V and 6 bases from J, with 13 bases in between. Per germline, CDR1 SGHRS and CDR2 YFSETQ. This CDR3 spans 15 amino acids. As DNA, the CDR3 is TGCGCCAGCAGCTTGGCCTTCGGACCCCTCAATGAGCAGTTCTTC. Protein sequence: CASSLAFGPLNEQFF.

There are a few counts of this clonotype. The chain joins TRBV29-1 to TRBJ2-5; perhaps TRBD1 as D (5 bases). This CDR3 has 17 amino acids. CDR1 is SQVTM and CDR2 is ANQGSEA in the germline V gene. With 2 bases removed from V and 4 bases from J, the gap between germline ends came to 23 bases. In DNA form, the CDR3 reads TGCAGCGTTGAACTGGGCACCATAGGGGCTCCAGGAGAGACCCAGTACTTC. It translates to CSVELGTIGAPGETQYF. Full variable domain (rest looked up from reference TRBV29-1 and TRBJ2-5): SAVISQKPSRDICQRGTSLTIQCQVDSQVTMMFWYRQQPGQSLTLIATANQGSEATYESGFVIDKFPISRPNLTFSTLTVSNMSPEDSSIYLCSVELGTIGAPGETQYFGPGTRLLVL.

The rearrangement joins TRBV25-1 to TRBJ2-5, with a tentative D call TRBD2 (5 bases). Deletions cut 4 bases from V and 9 bases from J, with 9 bases between. This CDR3 region has 11 residues. In germline, CDR1 is MGHDK, CDR2 SYGVNS. CDR3 nucleotide sequence: TGTGCCAGCAGTGGATCCGGGGCCCAGTACTTC. Protein: CASSGSGAQYF.

This clonotype was counted only a few times. This chain joins TRBV7-2 and TRBJ1-2; 7 nucleotides agree with TRBD1. Germline lookup yields CDR1 SGHTA and CDR2 FQGNSA. The CDR3 is 13 amino acids. After removal of 4 bases from V and 9 bases from J, the junction contained 8 bases not matched to a gene. The CDR3 region is CASSSGTATRYTF. DNA for the CDR3: TGTGCCAGCAGCTCCGGGACAGCCACTCGCTACACCTTC.

J is TRBJ1-1 and V is TRBV6-6; D gene uncertain. The CDR3 sequence is 12 residues long. The V and J ends lost 5 bases and 0 bases respectively, with 4 bases between them. CDR1 is MNHNY, CDR2 SVGAGI, per germline (reference sequence). The CDR3 region has the DNA TGTGCCAGCAGTCAAATGAACACTGAAGCTTTCTTT. Amino acid sequence: CASSQMNTEAFF.

The chain combines TRBV20-1 with TRBJ2-5; D uncertain. Germline V gives CDR1 DFQATT, CDR2 SNEGSKA (reference sequence). Trimming removed 3 bases at V and 5 bases at J, with 7 bases between. CDR3 length: 11 amino acids. The CDR3 bases are TGCAGTGCTAGTGCCACGGAGACCCAGTACTTC. Protein product: CSASATETQYF.

The chain combines TRBV12-3 or TRBV12-4 with TRBJ1-6; 7 bases fit TRBD1. J lost 7 bases, V lost 4 bases, and 7 bases had no gene match. CDR3 length: 15 residues. The CDR3 DNA sequence: TGTGCCAGCAGTTCACAGACAGGGCAGAATTCACCCCTCCACTTT. Its protein product is CASSSQTGQNSPLHF.